These 14 T cell receptor beta chains were sequenced from one sample in a study of identical twins. MiXCR, run by TCRdb on the 5' RACE reads, gives a single entry per CDR3 protein. Of hundreds of thousands of distinct CDR3 sequences listed, 5.5% to 6.5% were seen once; the top ten hold around 2%. Sequenced sample: naive T cells sorted from blood. These receptors all stem from a young man in good health.

This clonotype has a count of ten or more. This chain links TRBV10-3 with TRBJ2-1; 9 bases fit TRBD1. Looked up from germline, CDR1 is ENHRY and CDR2 is SYGVKD. This CDR3 contains 15 residues. With V trimmed by 2 bases and J by 5 bases, 4 bases remained unmatched. The chain's CDR3 is CAISEGQGRDNEQFF. CDR3 nucleotide sequence: TGTGCCATCAGTGAGGGACAGGGGAGAGACAATGAGCAGTTCTTC.

Ten or more counts support this clonotype. This chain joins TRBV15 and TRBJ2-1; 10 positions match TRBD1. The germline V gene encodes CDR1 LNHNV and CDR2 YYDKDF (reference sequence). J was trimmed by 8 bases and V by 0 bases; bases with no gene match: 7. This CDR3 is 16 amino acids long. In DNA, the CDR3 is TGTGCCACCAGCAGAGATCCGACAGGGGGCAAGTATGAGCAGTTCTTC. Encoded protein: CATSRDPTGGKYEQFF. Drawing the rest from reference TRBV15 and TRBJ2-1, the complete variable domain is DAMVIQNPRYQVTQFGKPVTLSCSQTLNHNVMYWYQQKSSQAPKLLFHYYDKDFNNEADTPDNFQSRRPNTSFCFLDIRSPGLGDTAMYLCATSRDPTGGKYEQFFGPGTRLTVL.

This clonotype was counted ten times or more. The rearrangement uses TRBV10-3 and TRBJ2-2, with 9 bases lining up with TRBD1. With 6 bases clipped from V and 3 bases from J, the junction kept 2 bases outside the gene matches. Germline V gives CDR1 ENHRY, CDR2 SYGVKD. The CDR3 consists of 14 residues. The CDR3 region is CAIRGQGDTGELFF. The CDR3 nucleotides are TGTGCCATCAGGGGACAGGGTGACACCGGGGAGCTGTTTTTT.

This clonotype was seen only a few times. This sequence joins TRBV20-1 and TRBJ2-6; 8 nucleotides align to TRBD1. Germline CDR1 is DFQATT and CDR2 is SNEGSKA (reference sequence). The ends lost 1 base at V and 2 bases at J; junction bases unmatched: 7. The CDR3 is made up of 17 amino acids. The CDR3 bases are TGCAGTGCTAGAGGACAGGGGACCGGGGCTGGGGCCAACGTCCTGACTTTC. Encoded protein: CSARGQGTGAGANVLTF.

V gene TRBV29-1 combines with J gene TRBJ2-2; 10 nucleotides align to TRBD1. CDR1 is SQVTM and CDR2 is ANQGSEA in the germline V gene. With V trimmed by 7 bases and J by 7 bases, 6 bases remained unmatched. CDR3 size: 13 residues. The CDR3 here is CSAVTGGYGELFF. As DNA, the CDR3 is TGCAGCGCCGTGACAGGGGGCTACGGGGAGCTGTTTTTT.

The V gene is TRBV28, the J gene TRBJ1-4; 8 bases align to TRBD1. The CDR3 runs 18 residues. In germline, CDR1 is MDHEN, CDR2 SYDVKM. V lost 6 bases and J lost 8; bases outside the gene matches: 20. The CDR3 spells CASRPRTGGYRVGEKLFF. As DNA, the CDR3 is TGTGCCAGCAGGCCTCGAACAGGGGGATACCGGGTGGGGGAAAAACTGTTTTTT.

This clonotype was counted many times. This chain joins TRBV7-9 and TRBJ2-5; the D is unclear. Deletions cut 5 bases from V and 4 bases from J, with 14 bases between. Looked up from germline, CDR1 is SEHNR and CDR2 is FQNEAQ (reference sequence). This CDR3 has 14 residues. CDR3 DNA: TGTGCCAGCAGCCCCCCTGGTGTCGGAGAGACCCAGTACTTC. As protein: CASSPPGVGETQYF.

This chain connects TRBV9 to TRBJ1-3, with D maybe TRBD1 (6 bases). The germline CDR1 and CDR2 sequences are SGDLS and YYNGEE. CDR3 size: 15 residues. V was shortened by 5 bases and J by 0 bases, with 12 bases between the two germline ends. The CDR3 reads CASSVETGSGNTIYF. The CDR3 DNA reads TGTGCCAGCAGTGTGGAGACAGGCTCTGGAAACACCATATATTTT.

The table lists this clonotype with a few counts. The chain links TRBV12-3 or TRBV12-4 to TRBJ1-2; TRBD1 is a possible D gene (6 bases). V lost 6 bases, J lost 8 bases, and 13 bases lay in between. CDR3 size: 12 residues. In nucleotides, the CDR3 is TGTGCCAGCAGCACAGGGTCATGGGGCTACACCTTC. It is translated as CASSTGSWGYTF.

This clonotype was counted at least ten times. V usage is TRBV28 and J usage is TRBJ1-4; D unclear. Germline V lookup: CDR1 MDHEN, CDR2 SYDVKM. The CDR3 covers 14 residues. The V end lost 8 bases, the J end lost 3 bases, and 13 bases lay between the germline ends. The chain's CDR3 is CASRGLRANEKLFF. CDR3 coding DNA: TGTGCCAGCCGCGGGCTGAGGGCTAATGAAAAACTGTTTTTT.

The chain recombines TRBV6-1 with TRBJ2-2; tentative D call: TRBD2 (5 bases). This CDR3 has 16 amino acids. CDR1 is MNHNS, CDR2 SASEGT, per germline. Trimming cost V 7 bases and J 5 bases, with 20 bases left between them. CDR3 region: CASNKWAVAQTGELFF. CDR3 sequence (DNA): TGTGCCAGCAATAAATGGGCGGTAGCGCAAACCGGGGAGCTGTTTTTT.

This rearrangement joins TRBV18 to TRBJ2-1; D is perhaps TRBD1 (6 bases). V dropped 3 bases and J dropped 4 bases, with 13 bases sitting between them. The CDR3 spans 15 residues. CDR1 is KGHSH and CDR2 is LQKENI in the germline V gene. DNA for the CDR3: TGTGCCAGCTCACCTTACAGGGCCGAATACAATGAGCAGTTCTTC. It codes for CASSPYRAEYNEQFF.

This clonotype appeared many times. This rearrangement joins TRBV10-3 to TRBJ2-1; tentatively, D is TRBD2 (5 bases). Germline V gene sequence: CDR1 ENHRY, CDR2 SYGVKD. V was cut by 5 bases and J by 2 bases, with 13 bases left in between. The CDR3 runs to 15 residues. Here the CDR3 DNA reads TGTGCCATCAGTCCGGTAGCGCCAACCTACAATGAGCAGTTCTTC. Amino acid sequence: CAISPVAPTYNEQFF.

This clonotype was recorded a few times. The chain uses TRBV4-2 and TRBJ2-3, with a weak D call TRBD1 (5 bases). The CDR3 runs 15 residues. V lost 4 bases to trimming and J lost 2 bases, with 13 bases between them. CDR1 and CDR2 (germline): LGHNA, YNFKEQ. The DNA for the CDR3 is TGTGCCAGCAGCCGAGCACAGGTACTCACAGATACGCAGTATTTT. It translates to CASSRAQVLTDTQYF.